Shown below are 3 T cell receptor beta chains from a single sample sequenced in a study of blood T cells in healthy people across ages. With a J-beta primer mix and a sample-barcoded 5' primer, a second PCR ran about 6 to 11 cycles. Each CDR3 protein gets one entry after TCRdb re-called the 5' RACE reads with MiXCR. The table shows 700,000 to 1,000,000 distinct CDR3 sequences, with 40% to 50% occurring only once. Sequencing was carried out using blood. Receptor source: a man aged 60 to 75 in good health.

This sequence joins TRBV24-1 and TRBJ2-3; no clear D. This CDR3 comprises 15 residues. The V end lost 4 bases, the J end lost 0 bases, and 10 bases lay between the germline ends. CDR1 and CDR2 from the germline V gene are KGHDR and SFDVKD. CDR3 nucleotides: TGTGCCACCAGTGACCCCGGCCCTAGCACAGATACGCAGTATTTT. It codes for CATSDPGPSTDTQYF.

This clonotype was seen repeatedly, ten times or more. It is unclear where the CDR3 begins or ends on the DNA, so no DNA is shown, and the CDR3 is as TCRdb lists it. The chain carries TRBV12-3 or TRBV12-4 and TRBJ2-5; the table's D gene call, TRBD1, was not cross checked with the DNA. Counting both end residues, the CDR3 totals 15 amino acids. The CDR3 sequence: CASSSSLGGVETQYF.

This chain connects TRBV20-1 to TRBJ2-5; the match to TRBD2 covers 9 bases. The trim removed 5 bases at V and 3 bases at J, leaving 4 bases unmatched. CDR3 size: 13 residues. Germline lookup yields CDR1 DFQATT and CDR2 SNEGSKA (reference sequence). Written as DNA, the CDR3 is TGCAGTGCTTTGCGGGGGGGTGAAGAGACCCAGTACTTC. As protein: CSALRGGEETQYF.